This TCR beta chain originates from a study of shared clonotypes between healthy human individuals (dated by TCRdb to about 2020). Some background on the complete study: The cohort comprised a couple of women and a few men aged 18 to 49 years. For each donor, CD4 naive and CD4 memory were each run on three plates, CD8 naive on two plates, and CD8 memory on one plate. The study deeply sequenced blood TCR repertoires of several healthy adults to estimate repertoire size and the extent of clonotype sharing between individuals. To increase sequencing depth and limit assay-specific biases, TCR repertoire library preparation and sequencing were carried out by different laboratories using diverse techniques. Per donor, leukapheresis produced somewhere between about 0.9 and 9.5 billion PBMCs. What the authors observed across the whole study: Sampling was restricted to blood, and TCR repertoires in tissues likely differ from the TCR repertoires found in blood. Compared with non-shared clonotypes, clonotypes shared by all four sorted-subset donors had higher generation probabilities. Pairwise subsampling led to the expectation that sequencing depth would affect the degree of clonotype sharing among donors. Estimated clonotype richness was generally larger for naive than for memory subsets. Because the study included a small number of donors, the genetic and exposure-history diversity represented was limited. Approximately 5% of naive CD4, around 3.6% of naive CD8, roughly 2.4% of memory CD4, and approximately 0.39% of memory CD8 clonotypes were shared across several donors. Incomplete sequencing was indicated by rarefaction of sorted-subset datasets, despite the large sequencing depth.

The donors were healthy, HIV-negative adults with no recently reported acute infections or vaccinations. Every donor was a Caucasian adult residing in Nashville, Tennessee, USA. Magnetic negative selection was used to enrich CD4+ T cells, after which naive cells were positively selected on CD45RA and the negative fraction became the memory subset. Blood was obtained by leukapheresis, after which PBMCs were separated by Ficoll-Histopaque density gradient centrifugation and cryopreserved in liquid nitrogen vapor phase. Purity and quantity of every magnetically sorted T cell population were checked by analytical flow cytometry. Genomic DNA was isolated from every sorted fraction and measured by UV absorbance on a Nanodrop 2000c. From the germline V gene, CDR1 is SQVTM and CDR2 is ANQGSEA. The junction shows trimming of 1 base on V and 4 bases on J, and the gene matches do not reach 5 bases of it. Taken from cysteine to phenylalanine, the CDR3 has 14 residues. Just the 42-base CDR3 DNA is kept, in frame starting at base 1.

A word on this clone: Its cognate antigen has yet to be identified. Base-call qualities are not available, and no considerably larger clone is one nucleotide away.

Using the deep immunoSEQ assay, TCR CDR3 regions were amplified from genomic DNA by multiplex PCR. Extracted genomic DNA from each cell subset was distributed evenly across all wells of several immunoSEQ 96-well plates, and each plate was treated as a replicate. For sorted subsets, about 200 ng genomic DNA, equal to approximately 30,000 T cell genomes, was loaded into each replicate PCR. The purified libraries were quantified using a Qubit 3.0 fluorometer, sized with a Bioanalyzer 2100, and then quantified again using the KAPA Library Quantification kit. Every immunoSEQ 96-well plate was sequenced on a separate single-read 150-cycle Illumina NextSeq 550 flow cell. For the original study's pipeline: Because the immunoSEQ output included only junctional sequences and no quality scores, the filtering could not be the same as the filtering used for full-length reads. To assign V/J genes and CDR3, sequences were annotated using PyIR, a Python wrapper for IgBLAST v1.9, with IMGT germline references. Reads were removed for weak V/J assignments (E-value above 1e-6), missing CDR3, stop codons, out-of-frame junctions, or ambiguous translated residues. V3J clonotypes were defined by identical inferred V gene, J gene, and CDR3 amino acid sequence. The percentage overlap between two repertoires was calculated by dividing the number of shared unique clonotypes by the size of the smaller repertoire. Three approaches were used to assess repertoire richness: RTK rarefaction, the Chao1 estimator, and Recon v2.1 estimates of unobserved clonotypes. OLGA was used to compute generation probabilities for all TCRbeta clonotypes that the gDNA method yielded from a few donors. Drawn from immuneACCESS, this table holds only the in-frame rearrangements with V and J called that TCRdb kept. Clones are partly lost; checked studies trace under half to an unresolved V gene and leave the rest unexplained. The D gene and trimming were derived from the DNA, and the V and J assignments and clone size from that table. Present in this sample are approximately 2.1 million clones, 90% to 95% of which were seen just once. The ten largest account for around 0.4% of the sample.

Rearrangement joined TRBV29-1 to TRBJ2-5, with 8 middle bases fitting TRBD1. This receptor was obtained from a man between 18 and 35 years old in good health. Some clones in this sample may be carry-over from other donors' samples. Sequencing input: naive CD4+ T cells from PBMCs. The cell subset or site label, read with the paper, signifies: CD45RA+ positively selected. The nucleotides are TGCAGCGTTGAAGGGACAGGGTGGCGAGAGACCCAGTACTTC. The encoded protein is CSVEGTGWRETQYF.